This TCR beta chain was recorded in a study of human T cells and chemical hapten exposure. Study results and limitations: Alopecia affected the donors, so their immune response may differ from healthy people's. A positive correlation with patch test score was found for PT1 expanded TCR counts. While controls formed fewer of them, expanded TCRs formed significantly more large CDR3 similarity clusters.

Library construction involved attaching unique molecular identifiers to individual cDNA molecules, which allowed quantitative, reproducible TCR counting. TCRdb reprocessed the RACE reads via MiXCR and lists one record per CDR3 protein. The profile shows approximately 110,000 distinct CDR3 sequences, less than 40% of them singletons. Regarding time point: patch test 3, about 24 weeks after DPC sensitization. The sample's treatment: therapeutic diphenylcyclopropenone sensitization with weekly scalp DPC. The germline V gene encodes CDR1 DFQATT and CDR2 SNEGSKA (reference sequence). The CDR3 totals 14 residues. Trimming cost V 1 base and J 1 base, with 10 bases left between them. A note on this clonotype: Its antigen remains unidentified.

The chain carries TRBV20-1 and TRBJ2-5; D call uncertain. The TCR sequence derives from a man aged 40-55 years with alopecia areata. Some clones in this sample may be carry-over from other donors' samples. The source material was whole blood, sampled in connection with sensitization to the hapten diphenylcyclopropenone (DPC). The CDR3 is CSARVSASQETQYF. As DNA, the CDR3 is TGCAGTGCTAGAGTCTCCGCTTCCCAAGAGACCCAGTACTTC.